The 3 T cell receptor beta chains presented below share a single source sample, sequenced in a study of Graves' ophthalmopathy and Graves' hyperthyroidism. RNA transcripts yielded amplified TCR beta CDR3 regions. Second-round multiplex PCR came after first-round RT-PCR with HTBI primers. TCRdb analysed the multiplex PCR reads with MiXCR anew, one entry per CDR3 protein. Of around 1,200,000 distinct CDR3 sequences listed, roughly two fifths are singletons. The sample was peripheral blood or thyroid tissue (not recorded which). The receptor source for this set is an adult man with Graves' hyperthyroidism.

The chain carries TRBV9 and TRBJ1-1; D is possibly TRBD1 (6 bases). Germline-derived CDR1 and CDR2 are SGDLS and YYNGEE. Trimming removed 1 base from V and 1 base from J, with 11 bases in between. The CDR3 is 15 amino acids. CDR3 nucleotide sequence: TGTGCCAGCAGCGTACGGGGACAAACGAACACTGAAGCTTTCTTT. Translation: CASSVRGQTNTEAFF.

The gene calls are TRBV6-2 or TRBV6-3 and TRBJ1-5, with 7 bases identical to TRBD1. Germline V lookup: CDR1 MNHEY, CDR2 SVGEGT. V dropped 7 bases and J dropped 5; count of bases not matched to a gene: 8. The CDR3 totals 14 residues. The CDR3 DNA reads as TGTGCCAGCAATAGCGGGACAGTAGATCAGCCCCAGCATTTT. It specifies CASNSGTVDQPQHF.

The genes are TRBV28 and TRBJ2-5; D may be TRBD2 (6 bases). The CDR3 length is 17 residues. The V gene lost 3 bases and the J gene lost 0 bases, with 17 bases spanning the gap. The V gene's germline CDR1 is MDHEN and CDR2 SYDVKM. The CDR3 spells CASSFRRGVGYQETQYF. The CDR3 DNA reads TGTGCCAGCAGTTTCCGGCGCGGGGTAGGGTACCAAGAGACCCAGTACTTC.